The next 2 T cell receptor beta chains were all read from a single sample in a study of T cell responses to AZD1222 COVID-19 vaccine. The data were produced by immunoSEQ multiplex PCR, yet TCRdb's version contains in-frame clones alone and is incomplete. The table shows roughly 150,000 clones, with about 91% occurring only once. The material was peripheral blood, obtained on day 0 of AZD1222 vaccination. The receptor source for this set is an adult in good health.

The chain carries TRBV15 and TRBJ1-2, with 9 bases fitting TRBD1. Germline V CDR1 and CDR2: LNHNV, YYDKDF (reference sequence). This CDR3 is built from 16 residues. V was clipped by 0 bases and J by 4 bases; unmatched bases: 6. The CDR3 spells CATSRDLDRGGYGYTF. CDR3 coding DNA: TGTGCCACCAGCAGAGATCTAGACAGGGGGGGCTATGGCTACACCTTC.

This chain links TRBV4-3 with TRBJ2-1; 11 positions agree with TRBD2. Per germline, CDR1 LGHNA and CDR2 YSLEER. Losses at the gene ends were 0 bases for V and 5 bases for J; bases not matched to a gene: 6. This CDR3 has 17 residues. CDR3 sequence reads: CASSQEFLAGGNNEQFF. CDR3 in DNA: TGCGCCAGCAGCCAAGAGTTTCTAGCGGGGGGTAACAATGAGCAGTTCTTC.